This T cell receptor beta chain appears in the sequencing data of a study of a mutant IDH1 vaccine in newly diagnosed glioma. In the case of this clone: What it recognizes is unknown.

Findings and limits, study-wide: Pseudoprogression seemed unrelated to changes in top peripheral T cell clonotypes. Immune responses arising from the vaccine appeared in just under 95% of patients.

The V and J ends lost 0 bases and 1 base, in that order; junction bases with no gene match: 4. This CDR3 spans 18 amino acids. CDR1 SGHRS and CDR2 YFSETQ come from the germline V gene. Generated by immunoSEQ multiplex PCR, the TCRdb table keeps only in-frame clones and is missing some. The repertoire has around 92,000 clones, about 90% of them found once; the top ten carry around 0.6%. Time point in this sample: baseline, week 1 (first vaccination visit). Treatment meaning: pre-vaccination baseline after standard-of-care therapy. The chain is built from TRBV5-1 and TRBJ2-1; 13 bases line up with TRBD2. The sequence derives from a woman between 50 and 59 years old with glioma. The material was PBMCs, obtained from a glioma patient treated with radiotherapy, temozolomide or both. The CDR3 region has the DNA TGCGCCAGCAGCTTGGAGCCGACTAGCGGGAGGTCCTACAATGAGCAGTTCTTC. Protein: CASSLEPTSGRSYNEQFF.